These 10 T cell receptor beta chains were sequenced from one sample in a study of Ad26.COV2.S vaccination and SARS-CoV-2 variants. The table came from immunoSEQ multiplex PCR; TCRdb's copy has only in-frame clones and leaves some out. The sample holds roughly 380,000 clones, 88% seen once. Specified treatment: 19 received Ad26.COV2.S at low or high dose, single or two shots; 5 received placebo; per-sample allocation not given. Day 63 following the first vaccine or placebo injection was when the samples were taken. The sequencing used peripheral blood, collected in a trial of Ad26.COV2.S vaccine versus placebo. The receptors stem from a person aged 18-60 years who received the Ad26.COV2.S COVID-19 vaccine or a placebo.

Notes on this clone: Other DNA sequences from this sample encode an identical CDR3 as well. V is TRBV30 and J is TRBJ2-7, with D tentatively TRBD1 (5 bases). The length of the CDR3 is 15 residues. V dropped 0 bases and J dropped 1 base, with 13 bases sitting between them. Germline V gene lookup returns CDR1 GTSNPN and CDR2 SVGIG (reference sequence). CDR3 sequence reads: CAWSVSFDSSYEQYF. The CDR3 nucleotides are TGTGCCTGGAGTGTATCCTTCGACAGTTCCTACGAGCAGTACTTC.

The V gene is TRBV25-1, the J gene TRBJ1-1; D not certain. V was shortened by 0 bases and J by 3 bases, with 11 bases between the two germline ends. The CDR3 loop spans 15 amino acids. Per the germline V gene, CDR1 is MGHDK and CDR2 is SYGVNS. For the CDR3, the DNA is TGTGCCAGCAGTGAATATCGGGGTGGAGACACTGAAGCTTTCTTT. Its protein product is CASSEYRGGDTEAFF.

The chain combines TRBV5-1 with TRBJ1-5; D is uncertain. Germline loops: CDR1 SGHRS, CDR2 YFSETQ. The CDR3 runs 13 residues. V was clipped by 0 bases and J by 6 bases, with 7 bases between them. The CDR3 sequence is CASSLAEGQPQHF. CDR3 DNA: TGCGCCAGCAGCTTGGCTGAGGGTCAGCCCCAGCATTTT.

The chain is built from TRBV9 and TRBJ2-5; tentative D call: TRBD2 (6 bases). CDR1 SGDLS and CDR2 YYNGEE come from the germline V gene. V was cut by 0 bases and J by 1 base, with 13 bases left in between. This CDR3 region has 16 residues. DNA of the CDR3: TGTGCCAGCAGCGTAGCTGGAGGGGCCCCCCAAGAGACCCAGTACTTC. It encodes CASSVAGGAPQETQYF.

The V gene is TRBV7-3, the J gene TRBJ2-7; no reliable D call. The CDR3 sequence is 15 residues long. Trimming pared 5 bases from V and 3 bases from J, leaving 17 bases between. Per the germline V gene, CDR1 is SGHTA and CDR2 is FQGTGA. The CDR3 sequence is CASSPSPAGYYEQYF. The DNA for the CDR3 is TGTGCCAGCAGCCCCTCGCCAGCAGGATACTACGAGCAGTACTTC.

The chain uses TRBV27 and TRBJ1-6; D not certain. The CDR3 has 15 amino acids. Germline CDR1 MNHEY, CDR2 SMNVEV (reference sequence). Trimming removed 7 bases at V and 1 base at J, with 11 bases between. CDR3 residues: CASTMRASYNSPLHF. In DNA form, the CDR3 reads TGTGCCAGCACCATGAGGGCATCCTATAATTCACCCCTCCACTTT.

This clone was counted between two and nine times. V and J are TRBV11-2 and TRBJ1-3; 7 nucleotides line up with TRBD1. This CDR3 contains 16 residues. Germline CDR1 reads SGHAT; CDR2 reads FQNNGV. J was trimmed by 0 bases and V by 5 bases; bases with no gene match: 7. CDR3 coding DNA: TGTGCCAGCAGCCGCTCCGGGACAGTCTCTGGAAACACCATATATTTT. Residues: CASSRSGTVSGNTIYF.

This clone was counted a few times. V is TRBV4-3 and J is TRBJ1-1; no reliable D call. Germline CDR1 is LGHNA and CDR2 is YSLEER. This CDR3 is 11 amino acids long. Trimming removed 1 base from V and 8 bases from J, with 5 bases in between. The CDR3 DNA sequence: TGCGCCAGCAGCCAAGGGGAGGAAGCTTTCTTT. As protein: CASSQGEEAFF.

The chain uses TRBV27 and TRBJ1-4, with 8 bases lining up with TRBD1. The germline gives CDR1 MNHEY, CDR2 SMNVEV (reference sequence). J gave up 10 bases and V 8 bases, and 6 bases lay outside the gene matches. The CDR3 is 12 amino acids. CDR3 coding DNA: TGTGCCAGCTCGGACAGGGCTCGAAAACTGTTTTTT. Its translation: CASSDRARKLFF.

This clone ranks as medium-sized. The chain carries TRBV11-2 and TRBJ2-7, with 8 bases identical to TRBD2. This CDR3 comprises 16 residues. Germline CDR1 SGHAT, CDR2 FQNNGV. V lost 0 bases and J lost 4; bases outside the gene matches: 8. The CDR3 protein is CASSLDRAGGIYEQYF. CDR3 in DNA: TGTGCCAGCAGCTTAGATCGGGCGGGGGGCATATACGAGCAGTACTTC. The full variable domain, in which reference TRBV11-2 and TRBJ2-7 provide the parts outside the CDR3, is EAGVAQSPRYKIIEKRQSVAFWCNPISGHATLYWYQQILGQGPKLLIQFQNNGVVDDSQLPKDRFSAERLKGVDSTLKIQPAKLEDSAVYLCASSLDRAGGIYEQYFGPGTRLTVT.